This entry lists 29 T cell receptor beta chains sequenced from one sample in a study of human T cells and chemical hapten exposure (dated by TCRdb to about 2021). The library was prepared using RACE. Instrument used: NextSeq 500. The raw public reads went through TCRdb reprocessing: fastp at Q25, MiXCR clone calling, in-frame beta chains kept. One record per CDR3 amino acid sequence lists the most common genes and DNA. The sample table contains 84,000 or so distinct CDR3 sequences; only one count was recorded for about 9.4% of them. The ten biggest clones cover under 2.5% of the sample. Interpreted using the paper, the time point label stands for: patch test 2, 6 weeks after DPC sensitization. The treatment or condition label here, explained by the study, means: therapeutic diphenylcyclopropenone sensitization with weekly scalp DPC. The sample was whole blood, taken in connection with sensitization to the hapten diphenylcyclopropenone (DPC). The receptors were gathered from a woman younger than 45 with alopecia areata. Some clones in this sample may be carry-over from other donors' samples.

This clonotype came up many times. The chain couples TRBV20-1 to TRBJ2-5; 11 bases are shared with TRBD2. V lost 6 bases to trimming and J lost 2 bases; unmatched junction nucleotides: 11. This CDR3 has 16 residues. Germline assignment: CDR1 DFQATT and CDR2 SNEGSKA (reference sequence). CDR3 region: CSANALLAGAQETQYF. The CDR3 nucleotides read TGCAGTGCGAATGCGTTACTAGCGGGAGCTCAAGAGACCCAGTACTTC.

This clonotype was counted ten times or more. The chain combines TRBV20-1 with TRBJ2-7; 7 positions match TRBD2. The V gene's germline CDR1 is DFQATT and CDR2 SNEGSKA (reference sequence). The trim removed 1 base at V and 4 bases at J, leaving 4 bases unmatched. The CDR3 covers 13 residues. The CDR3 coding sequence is TGCAGTGCTAGAGCACCGGGAGGTTACGAGCAGTACTTC. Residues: CSARAPGGYEQYF.

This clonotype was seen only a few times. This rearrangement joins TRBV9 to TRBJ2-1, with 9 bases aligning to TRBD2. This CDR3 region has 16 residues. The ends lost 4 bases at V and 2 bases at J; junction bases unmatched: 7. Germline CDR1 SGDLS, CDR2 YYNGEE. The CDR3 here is CASSQLAGIPYNEQFF. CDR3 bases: TGTGCCAGCAGCCAACTAGCGGGCATACCCTACAATGAGCAGTTCTTC. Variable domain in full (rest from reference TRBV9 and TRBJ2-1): DSGVTQTPKHLITATGQRVTLRCSPRSGDLSVYWYQQSLDQGLQFLIQYYNGEERAKGNILERFSAQQFPDLHSELNLSSLELGDSALYFCASSQLAGIPYNEQFFGPGTRLTVL.

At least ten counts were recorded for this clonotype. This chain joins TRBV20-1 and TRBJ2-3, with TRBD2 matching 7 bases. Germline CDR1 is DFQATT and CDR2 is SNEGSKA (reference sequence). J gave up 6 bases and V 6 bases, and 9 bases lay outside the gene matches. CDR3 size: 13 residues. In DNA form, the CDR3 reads TGCAGTGCCGGGACTAAAAATCCGGATACGCAGTATTTT. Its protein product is CSAGTKNPDTQYF.

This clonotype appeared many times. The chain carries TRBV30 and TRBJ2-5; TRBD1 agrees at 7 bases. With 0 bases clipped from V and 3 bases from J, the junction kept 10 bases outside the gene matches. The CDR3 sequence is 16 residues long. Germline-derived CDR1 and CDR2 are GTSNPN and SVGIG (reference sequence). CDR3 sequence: CAWSVWDSMIKETQYF. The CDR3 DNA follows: TGTGCCTGGAGTGTCTGGGACAGCATGATTAAAGAGACCCAGTACTTC.

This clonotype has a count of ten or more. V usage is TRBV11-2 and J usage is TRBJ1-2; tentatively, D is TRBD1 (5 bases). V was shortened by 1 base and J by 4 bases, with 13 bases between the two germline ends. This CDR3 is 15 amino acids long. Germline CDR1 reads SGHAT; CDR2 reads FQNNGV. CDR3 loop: CASSLVGQGSYGYTF. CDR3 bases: TGTGCCAGCAGCTTAGTCGGCCAGGGCAGCTATGGCTACACCTTC.

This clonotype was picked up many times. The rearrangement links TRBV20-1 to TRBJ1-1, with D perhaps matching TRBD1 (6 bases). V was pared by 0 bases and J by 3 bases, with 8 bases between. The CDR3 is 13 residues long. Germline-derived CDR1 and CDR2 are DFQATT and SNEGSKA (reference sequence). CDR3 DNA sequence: TGCAGTGCTAGAGATCGGACAGACACTGAAGCTTTCTTT. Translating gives CSARDRTDTEAFF.

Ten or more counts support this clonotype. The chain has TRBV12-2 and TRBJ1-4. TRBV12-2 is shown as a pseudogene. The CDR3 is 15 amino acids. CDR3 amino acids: CASRLARTGLRELFF. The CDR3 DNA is TGTGCAAGTCGCTTAGCGCGAACGGGCCTGAGGGAACTGTTTTTT.

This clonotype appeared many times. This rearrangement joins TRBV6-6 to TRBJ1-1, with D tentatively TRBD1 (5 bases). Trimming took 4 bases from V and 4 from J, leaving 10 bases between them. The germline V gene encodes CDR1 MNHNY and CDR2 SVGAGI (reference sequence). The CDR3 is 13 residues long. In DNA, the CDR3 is TGTGCCAGCAGTTCGCAGGGCGGCACTGAAGCTTTCTTT. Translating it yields CASSSQGGTEAFF.

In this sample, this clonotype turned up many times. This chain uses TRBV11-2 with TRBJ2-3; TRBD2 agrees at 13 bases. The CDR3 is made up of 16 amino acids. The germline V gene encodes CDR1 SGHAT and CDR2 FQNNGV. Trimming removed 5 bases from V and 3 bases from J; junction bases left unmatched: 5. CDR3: CASSPGTSGMTDTQYF. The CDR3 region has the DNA TGTGCCAGCAGCCCAGGGACTAGCGGGATGACAGATACGCAGTATTTT.

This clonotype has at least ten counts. The CDR3 spells CASSRTSGRGQETQYF. The CDR3 coding sequence is TGTGCCAGCAGTCGGACTAGCGGGAGGGGGCAAGAGACCCAGTACTTC. The gene calls are TRBV6-6 and TRBJ2-5; 15 positions agree with TRBD2. The germline V gene encodes CDR1 MNHNY and CDR2 SVGAGI (reference sequence). The CDR3 has 16 residues. Germline trimming cut 5 bases from V and 2 bases from J; bases unmatched to any gene: 3.

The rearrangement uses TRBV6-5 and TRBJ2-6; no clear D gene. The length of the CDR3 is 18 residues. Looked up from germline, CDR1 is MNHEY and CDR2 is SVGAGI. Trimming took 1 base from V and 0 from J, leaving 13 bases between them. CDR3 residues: CASSYYFLSGSGANVLTF. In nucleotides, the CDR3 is TGTGCCAGCAGTTACTACTTCTTGTCCGGCTCTGGGGCCAACGTCCTGACTTTC.

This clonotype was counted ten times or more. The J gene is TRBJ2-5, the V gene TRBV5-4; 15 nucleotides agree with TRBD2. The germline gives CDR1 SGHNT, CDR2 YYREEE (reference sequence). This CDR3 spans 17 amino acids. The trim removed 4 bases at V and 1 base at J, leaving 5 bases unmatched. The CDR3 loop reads CASSPGLAGGVQETQYF. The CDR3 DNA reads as TGTGCCAGCAGCCCGGGACTAGCGGGGGGCGTCCAAGAGACCCAGTACTTC.

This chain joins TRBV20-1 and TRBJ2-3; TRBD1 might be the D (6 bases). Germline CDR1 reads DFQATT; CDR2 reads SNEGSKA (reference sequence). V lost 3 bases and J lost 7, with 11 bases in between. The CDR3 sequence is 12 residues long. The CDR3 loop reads CSARGALYTQYF. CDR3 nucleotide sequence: TGCAGTGCTAGGGGGGCCCTATATACGCAGTATTTT.

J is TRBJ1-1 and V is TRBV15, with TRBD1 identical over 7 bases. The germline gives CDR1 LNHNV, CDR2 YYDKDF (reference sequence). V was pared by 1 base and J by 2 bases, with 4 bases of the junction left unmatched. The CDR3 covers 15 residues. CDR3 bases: TGTGCCACCAGCAGAGGGGACAGACCAAACACTGAAGCTTTCTTT. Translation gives CATSRGDRPNTEAFF. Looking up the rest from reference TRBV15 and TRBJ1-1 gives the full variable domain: DAMVIQNPRYQVTQFGKPVTLSCSQTLNHNVMYWYQQKSSQAPKLLFHYYDKDFNNEADTPDNFQSRRPNTSFCFLDIRSPGLGDTAMYLCATSRGDRPNTEAFFGQGTRLTVV.

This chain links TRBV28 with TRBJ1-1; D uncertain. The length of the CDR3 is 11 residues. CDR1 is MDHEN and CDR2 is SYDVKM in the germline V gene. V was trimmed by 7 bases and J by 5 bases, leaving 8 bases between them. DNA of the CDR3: TGTGCCAGCAAGGGCCCAACTGAAGCTTTCTTT. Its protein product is CASKGPTEAFF. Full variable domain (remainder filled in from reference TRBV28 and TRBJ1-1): DVKVTQSSRYLVKRTGEKVFLECVQDMDHENMFWYRQDPGLGLRLIYFSYDVKMKEKGDIPEGYSVSREKKERFSLILESASTNQTSMYLCASKGPTEAFFGQGTRLTVV.

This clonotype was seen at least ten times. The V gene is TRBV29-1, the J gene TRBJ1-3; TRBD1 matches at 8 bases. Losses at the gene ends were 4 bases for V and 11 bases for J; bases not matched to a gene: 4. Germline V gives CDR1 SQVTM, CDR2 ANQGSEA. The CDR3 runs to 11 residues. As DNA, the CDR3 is TGCAGCGTTGCCGGACAGGGCCCCATATATTTT. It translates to CSVAGQGPIYF.

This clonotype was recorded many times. CDR3 protein: CSVVGSGRAYEQYF. CDR3 nucleotides: TGCAGCGTTGTAGGTTCAGGCCGAGCCTACGAGCAGTACTTC. The chain is built from TRBV29-1 and TRBJ2-7; D is undetermined. CDR1 and CDR2 (germline): SQVTM, ANQGSEA. The ends were cut back, 4 bases at V and 2 bases at J, with 15 bases in the middle. CDR3 length equals 14 residues.

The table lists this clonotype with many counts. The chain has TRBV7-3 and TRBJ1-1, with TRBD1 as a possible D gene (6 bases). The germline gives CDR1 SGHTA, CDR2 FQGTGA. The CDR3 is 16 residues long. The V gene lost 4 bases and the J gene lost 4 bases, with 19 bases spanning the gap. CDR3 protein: CASSSLGGKGSTEAFF. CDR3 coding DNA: TGTGCCAGCAGCTCCCTAGGGGGAAAAGGGAGCACTGAAGCTTTCTTT.

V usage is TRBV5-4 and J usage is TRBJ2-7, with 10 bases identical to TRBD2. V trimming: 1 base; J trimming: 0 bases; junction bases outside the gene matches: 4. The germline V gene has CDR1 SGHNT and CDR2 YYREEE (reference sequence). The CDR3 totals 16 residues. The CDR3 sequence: CASSLMGLASSYEQYF. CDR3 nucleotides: TGTGCCAGCAGCTTGATGGGACTAGCGAGCTCCTACGAGCAGTACTTC.

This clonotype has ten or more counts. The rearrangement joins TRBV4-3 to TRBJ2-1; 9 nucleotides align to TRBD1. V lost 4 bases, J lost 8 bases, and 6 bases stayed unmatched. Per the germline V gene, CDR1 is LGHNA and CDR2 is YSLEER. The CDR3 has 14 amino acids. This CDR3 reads CASSPGQGFDEQFF. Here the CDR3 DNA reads TGCGCCAGCAGCCCAGGACAGGGGTTCGATGAGCAGTTCTTC.

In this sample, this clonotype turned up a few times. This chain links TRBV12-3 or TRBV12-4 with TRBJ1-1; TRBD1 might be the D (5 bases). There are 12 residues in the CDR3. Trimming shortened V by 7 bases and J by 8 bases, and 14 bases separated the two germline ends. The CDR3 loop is CASTATGVEAFF. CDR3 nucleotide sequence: TGTGCCAGCACCGCAACGGGGGTCGAAGCTTTCTTT.

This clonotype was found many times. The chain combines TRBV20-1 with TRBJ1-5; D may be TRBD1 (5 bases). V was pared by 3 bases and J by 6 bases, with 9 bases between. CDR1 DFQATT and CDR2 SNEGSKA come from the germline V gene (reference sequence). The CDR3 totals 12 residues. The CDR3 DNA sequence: TGCAGTGCTAGGGGGCTAGGTCAGCCCCAGCATTTT. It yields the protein CSARGLGQPQHF.

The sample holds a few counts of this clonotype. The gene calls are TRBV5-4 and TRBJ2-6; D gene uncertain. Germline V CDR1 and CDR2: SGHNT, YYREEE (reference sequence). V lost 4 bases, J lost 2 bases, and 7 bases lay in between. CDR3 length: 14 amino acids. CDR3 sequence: CASSPLPGANVLTF. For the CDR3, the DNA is TGTGCCAGCAGCCCCCTCCCTGGGGCCAACGTCCTGACTTTC.

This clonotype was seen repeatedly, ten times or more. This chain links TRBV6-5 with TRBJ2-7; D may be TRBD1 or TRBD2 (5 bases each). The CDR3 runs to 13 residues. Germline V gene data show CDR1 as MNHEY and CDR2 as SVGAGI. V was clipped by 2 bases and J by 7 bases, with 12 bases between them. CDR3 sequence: CASSYLGTHEQYF. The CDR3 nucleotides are TGTGCCAGCAGTTACCTGGGGACCCATGAGCAGTACTTC.

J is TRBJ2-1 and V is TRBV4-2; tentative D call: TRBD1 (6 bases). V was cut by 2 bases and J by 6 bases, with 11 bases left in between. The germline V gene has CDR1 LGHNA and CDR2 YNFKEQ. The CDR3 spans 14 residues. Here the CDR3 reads CASSQTTGSNEQFF. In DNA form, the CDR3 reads TGTGCCAGCAGCCAAACGACAGGTAGCAATGAGCAGTTCTTC.

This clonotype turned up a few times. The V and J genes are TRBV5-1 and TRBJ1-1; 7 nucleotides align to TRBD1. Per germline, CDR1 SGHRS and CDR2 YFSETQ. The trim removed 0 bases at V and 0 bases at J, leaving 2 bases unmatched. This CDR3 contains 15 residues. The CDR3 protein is CASSLAGTVNTEAFF. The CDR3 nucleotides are TGCGCCAGCAGCTTGGCAGGGACAGTGAACACTGAAGCTTTCTTT.

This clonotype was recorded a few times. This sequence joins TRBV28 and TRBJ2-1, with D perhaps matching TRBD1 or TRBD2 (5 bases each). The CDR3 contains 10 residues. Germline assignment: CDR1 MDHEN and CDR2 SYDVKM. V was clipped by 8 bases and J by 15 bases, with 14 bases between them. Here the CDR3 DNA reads TGTGCCAGCGGGGACCGGCGGGCGTTCTTC. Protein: CASGDRRAFF.

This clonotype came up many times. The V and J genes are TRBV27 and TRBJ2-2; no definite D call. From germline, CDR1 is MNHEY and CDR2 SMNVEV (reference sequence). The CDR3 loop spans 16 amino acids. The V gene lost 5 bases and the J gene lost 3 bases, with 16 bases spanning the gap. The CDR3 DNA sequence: TGTGCCAGCAGTCCCCCCCGGTCTTGGGACACCGGGGAGCTGTTTTTT. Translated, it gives CASSPPRSWDTGELFF.